The 28 T cell receptor beta chains in this list originate from one sample, sequenced in a study of blood T cell repertoires in COVID-19. The table came from immunoSEQ multiplex PCR; TCRdb's copy has only in-frame clones and leaves some out. This sample has approximately 440,000 clones; about 90% occur once, and the top ten carry 0.6%. Sequencing was carried out using PBMCs or T cells enriched from blood (not recorded which). The origin of the receptors is a man in his late teens or twenties who had recovered from COVID-19.

V and J are TRBV4-1 and TRBJ1-3; 8 positions agree with TRBD1. V lost 4 bases, J lost 0 bases, and 17 bases stayed unmatched. Per the germline V gene, CDR1 is MGHRA and CDR2 is YSYEKL. The CDR3 is made up of 20 amino acids. The CDR3 sequence is CASSPGAPNYQGASGNTIYF. Here the CDR3 DNA reads TGCGCCAGCAGCCCAGGGGCCCCGAATTATCAGGGGGCCTCTGGAAACACCATATATTTT.

This chain links TRBV7-9 with TRBJ2-3; 13 nucleotides line up with TRBD2. CDR3 size: 16 residues. V gave up 5 bases and J gave up 3 bases; unmatched junction bases: 5. Per the germline V gene, CDR1 is SEHNR and CDR2 is FQNEAQ (reference sequence). The CDR3, as DNA: TGTGCCAGCAGCCCGCGGACTAGCGGGAGTACAGATACGCAGTATTTT. Translating gives CASSPRTSGSTDTQYF.

The chain has TRBV7-6 and TRBJ2-3; 7 nucleotides align to TRBD2. Germline V gene lookup returns CDR1 SGHVS and CDR2 FNYEAQ. V trimming: 1 base; J trimming: 3 bases; junction bases outside the gene matches: 7. CDR3 size: 16 residues. CDR3 sequence reads: CASSLDSGLITDTQYF. In DNA form, the CDR3 reads TGTGCCAGCAGCTTAGATAGCGGGCTTATAACAGATACGCAGTATTTT.

The chain combines TRBV5-1 with TRBJ1-1; TRBD1 might be the D (6 bases). The CDR3 is made up of 16 amino acids. Germline-derived CDR1 and CDR2 are SGHRS and YFSETQ. V was shortened by 3 bases and J by 7 bases, with 22 bases between the two germline ends. CDR3 amino acids: CASSSLGVGGTSEAFF. In DNA form, the CDR3 reads TGCGCCAGCAGCTCACTTGGGGTAGGGGGGACTAGTGAAGCTTTCTTT.

CDR3 in DNA: TGTGCCAGCAGCCAAAGATCGGGGGATGGCTACACCTTC. Protein sequence: CASSQRSGDGYTF. The rearrangement joins TRBV14 to TRBJ1-2; a possible D gene is TRBD1 (5 bases). Germline values: CDR1 SGHDN, CDR2 FVKESK. The CDR3 is 13 residues long. Trimming removed 2 bases from V and 6 bases from J, with 10 bases in between.

This chain joins TRBV5-8 and TRBJ1-5; D gene uncertain. This CDR3 is built from 17 residues. The germline V gene encodes CDR1 SGHTS and CDR2 YDEGEE. V lost 3 bases to trimming and J lost 5 bases, with 21 bases between them. The DNA for the CDR3 is TGTGCCAGCAGCTATCGTTTCTCCCGGAGCGGGGATCAGCCCCAGCATTTT. Residues: CASSYRFSRSGDQPQHF.

As concerns this clone: This sample includes further DNA sequences coding for the same CDR3. This sequence joins TRBV24-1 and TRBJ1-2, with TRBD1 as a possible D gene (5 bases). V was clipped by 5 bases and J by 1 base, with 7 bases between them. CDR1 and CDR2 (germline): KGHDR, SFDVKD. The CDR3 extends over 13 amino acids. DNA of the CDR3: TGTGCCACCAGTGTAGGGGTTAACTATGGCTACACCTTC. Translation gives CATSVGVNYGYTF.

J is TRBJ2-1 and V is TRBV28, with 8 bases lining up with TRBD1. Germline loops: CDR1 MDHEN, CDR2 SYDVKM. V was clipped by 6 bases and J by 7 bases; unmatched bases: 8. This CDR3 is built from 14 residues. CDR3 coding DNA: TGTGCCAGCAGCCTCGGACAGGGTGGTAATGAGCAGTTCTTC. Translation gives CASSLGQGGNEQFF.

The chain joins TRBV2 to TRBJ2-4, with a possible D match to TRBD2 (6 bases). The CDR3 sequence is 14 residues long. Germline assignment: CDR1 SNHLY and CDR2 FYNNEI. V was trimmed by 6 bases and J by 8 bases, leaving 17 bases between them. CDR3 sequence: CASSPVGGADIQYF. In DNA form, the CDR3 reads TGTGCCAGCAGCCCCGTTGGAGGGGCGGACATTCAGTACTTC.

The genes are TRBV3-1 (or the pseudogene TRBV3-2) and TRBJ2-1; 7 bases line up with TRBD1. Germline loops: CDR1 LGHDT, CDR2 YNNKEL (reference sequence). This CDR3 contains 16 residues. V trimming: 4 bases; J trimming: 0 bases; junction bases outside the gene matches: 6. CDR3 amino acids: CASSPKDRSSYNEQFF. CDR3 in DNA: TGTGCCAGCAGCCCGAAGGACAGGAGCTCCTACAATGAGCAGTTCTTC.

The chain recombines TRBV2 with TRBJ2-2, with 8 positions matching TRBD1. The germline gives CDR1 SNHLY, CDR2 FYNNEI. The CDR3 extends over 16 amino acids. After removal of 3 bases from V and 0 bases from J, the junction contained 3 bases not matched to a gene. The CDR3: CASSDGQGSNTGELFF. The CDR3, as DNA: TGTGCCAGCAGTGATGGACAGGGTTCGAACACCGGGGAGCTGTTTTTT.

This chain connects TRBV30 to TRBJ1-5; 8 positions match TRBD1. V was pared by 3 bases and J by 7 bases, with 11 bases of the junction left unmatched. The CDR3 spans 15 residues. Germline CDR1 and CDR2: GTSNPN and SVGIG (reference sequence). The CDR3 protein is CAWRVGQGREQPQHF. CDR3 bases: TGTGCCTGGAGAGTAGGACAGGGCAGGGAGCAGCCCCAGCATTTT.

The genes are TRBV7-9 and TRBJ1-1, with 7 bases matching TRBD1. The V gene's germline CDR1 is SEHNR and CDR2 FQNEAQ (reference sequence). There are 14 residues in the CDR3. V was pared by 4 bases and J by 7 bases, with 9 bases of the junction left unmatched. CDR3 residues: CASSSRDSYGEAFF. DNA of the CDR3: TGTGCCAGCAGCTCCAGGGACAGTTACGGTGAAGCTTTCTTT.

The V and J genes are TRBV3-1 (or the pseudogene TRBV3-2) and TRBJ1-4, with unresolved D. Germline CDR1 and CDR2: LGHDT and YNNKEL (reference sequence). V was pared by 6 bases and J by 5 bases, with 16 bases between. The CDR3 is 15 amino acids. The CDR3 coding sequence is TGTGCCAGCAGTCCCCGGGGAGCCACCAATGAAAAACTGTTTTTT. This sequence encodes CASSPRGATNEKLFF.

Notes on this clone: Other DNA sequences in this specimen translate into the identical CDR3. The J gene is TRBJ1-1, the V gene TRBV12-3 or TRBV12-4, with D tentatively TRBD1 (5 bases). V was cut by 3 bases and J by 4 bases, with 9 bases left in between. This CDR3 region has 13 residues. CDR3 loop: CASSLGGVTEAFF. The CDR3, as DNA: TGTGCCAGCAGTTTGGGAGGGGTCACTGAAGCTTTCTTT.

This sequence joins TRBV13 and TRBJ1-1; no firm D call. The length of the CDR3 is 14 residues. Germline-derived CDR1 and CDR2 are PRHDT and FYEKMQ (reference sequence). V lost 5 bases, J lost 1 base, and 11 bases lay in between. The CDR3 protein is CASSIIRENTEAFF. CDR3 sequence (DNA): TGTGCCAGCAGCATCATTCGGGAGAACACTGAAGCTTTCTTT.

CDR3 coding DNA: TGCGCCAGCAGCTCGGGACTAGCGGGAGTGCCTGAGCAGTTCTTC. It codes for CASSSGLAGVPEQFF. The J gene is TRBJ2-1, the V gene TRBV5-1; 14 bases map to TRBD2. The length of the CDR3 is 15 residues. The ends lost 3 bases at V and 9 bases at J; junction bases unmatched: 5. CDR1 and CDR2 (germline): SGHRS, YFSETQ.

V and J are TRBV27 and TRBJ2-7; D unresolved. Trimming shortened V by 2 bases and J by 6 bases, and 14 bases separated the two germline ends. The CDR3 is 14 residues long. Germline V lookup: CDR1 MNHEY, CDR2 SMNVEV (reference sequence). The CDR3 nucleotides are TGTGCCAGCAGTTTACAGTTGTCTACGGGCGAGCAGTACTTC. This encodes CASSLQLSTGEQYF.

This sequence joins TRBV10-1 and TRBJ1-3; D uncertain. Germline CDR1 WNHNN, CDR2 SYGVQD (reference sequence). V shed 6 bases and J shed 4 bases, with 10 bases lying between them. This CDR3 spans 13 amino acids. The DNA of the CDR3 is TGCGCCAGCAGCGTAACGGGAGGAAACACCATATATTTT. Translation gives CASSVTGGNTIYF.

This chain connects TRBV6-1 to TRBJ1-4, with D possibly matching TRBD1 (5 bases). This CDR3 spans 17 amino acids. V gave up 3 bases and J gave up 0 bases, with 14 bases separating them. The germline V gene encodes CDR1 MNHNS and CDR2 SASEGT. For the CDR3, the DNA is TGTGCCAGCAGTGACAAGCGGGGAGGGGCAACTAATGAAAAACTGTTTTTT. Its protein is CASSDKRGGATNEKLFF.

The rearrangement links TRBV7-9 to TRBJ2-2, with no clear D. This CDR3 is 16 amino acids long. Trimming cost V 4 bases and J 7 bases, with 19 bases left between them. Germline CDR1 reads SEHNR; CDR2 reads FQNEAQ (reference sequence). In nucleotides, the CDR3 is TGTGCCAGCAGCTCCTCTAGTGGATTGGATATCGGGGAGCTGTTTTTT. Encoded protein: CASSSSSGLDIGELFF.

This clone was detected only a few times. The rearrangement joins TRBV28 to TRBJ2-7, with D tentatively TRBD1 (6 bases). V was clipped by 7 bases and J by 2 bases, with 15 bases between them. The CDR3 has 14 amino acids. Germline assignment: CDR1 MDHEN and CDR2 SYDVKM. The chain's CDR3 is CASTPQGRPYEQYF. CDR3 bases: TGTGCCAGCACCCCGCAGGGGCGCCCCTACGAGCAGTACTTC.

The V gene is TRBV15, the J gene TRBJ2-7; TRBD1 matches at 9 bases. The germline CDR1 and CDR2 sequences are LNHNV and YYDKDF (reference sequence). The trim removed 4 bases at V and 3 bases at J, leaving 7 bases unmatched. This CDR3 has 15 residues. The CDR3 region has the DNA TGTGCCACCAGCACCGGGACAGGGATAGGCTACGAGCAGTACTTC. This sequence encodes CATSTGTGIGYEQYF. Full variable domain (outside the CDR3, taken from reference TRBV15 and TRBJ2-7): DAMVIQNPRYQVTQFGKPVTLSCSQTLNHNVMYWYQQKSSQAPKLLFHYYDKDFNNEADTPDNFQSRRPNTSFCFLDIRSPGLGDTAMYLCATSTGTGIGYEQYFGPGTRLTVT.

The chain carries TRBV7-2 and TRBJ2-1; unclear D gene. The CDR3 spans 13 residues. Germline lookup yields CDR1 SGHTA and CDR2 FQGNSA. Trimming took off 1 base at V and 8 bases at J, with 9 bases between the two ends. The CDR3 DNA is TGTGCCAGCAGCTTAGTAGTCCGCGATGAGCAGTTCTTC. Residues: CASSLVVRDEQFF.

The rearrangement uses TRBV6-1 and TRBJ2-3; D possibly corresponds to TRBD1 (6 bases). Germline loops: CDR1 MNHNS, CDR2 SASEGT. The CDR3 is 15 amino acids. V was cut by 1 base and J by 2 bases, with 10 bases left in between. CDR3 nucleotide sequence: TGTGCCAGCAGTGAAGTGTACAGGGCCACAGATACGCAGTATTTT. This translates into CASSEVYRATDTQYF.

The rearrangement joins TRBV5-1 to TRBJ1-1; a weak D match, TRBD1 (5 bases). This CDR3 is built from 15 residues. Between the trimmed V and J ends, which lost 0 bases and 10 bases, there was a span of 19 bases. Germline lookup yields CDR1 SGHRS and CDR2 YFSETQ. CDR3 DNA sequence: TGCGCCAGCAGCTTGGAGGTGGGGGGAATAAGGTCAGCTTTCTTT. This encodes CASSLEVGGIRSAFF.

V and J are TRBV29-1 and TRBJ1-2, with D possibly matching TRBD1 (6 bases). V was clipped by 7 bases and J by 2 bases, with 11 bases between them. The CDR3 loop spans 12 amino acids. Looked up from germline, CDR1 is SQVTM and CDR2 is ANQGSEA. The CDR3 sequence: CSAKGGNYGYTF. As DNA, the CDR3 is TGCAGCGCCAAGGGGGGGAACTATGGCTACACCTTC.

The chain recombines TRBV3-1 (or the pseudogene TRBV3-2) with TRBJ1-3; D is ambiguous. The CDR3 runs to 14 residues. CDR1 LGHDT and CDR2 YNNKEL come from the germline V gene (reference sequence). V was clipped by 6 bases and J by 1 base, with 10 bases between them. CDR3: CASRKSRSGNTIYF. CDR3 in DNA: TGTGCCAGCAGAAAAAGTCGGTCTGGAAACACCATATATTTT.